In its sample, the clone carrying this T cell receptor beta chain was seen many times. Its cognate antigen is unknown. This entry is derived from a study of regulatory T cells in long-lasting Graves disease. Study outcomes and limitations: Owing to a sample size that was small, accuracy may have been reduced.

Time point given: newly diagnosed GD, antithyroid drugs for less than 3 months. Extracted RNA from PBMCs served as the source of the TCR library. Patients came from an endocrinology department in Xi'an, China. This CDR3 has 16 residues. Trimming stripped 2 bases from V and 0 bases from J, with 12 bases between. Building the TCR beta libraries relied on iRepertoire HTBI primers, and CDR3 regions underwent Arm-PCR. TCRdb passed the multiplex PCR reads through MiXCR, listing each CDR3 protein once. The table lists 400,000 to 500,000 distinct CDR3 sequences, over 12% of them singletons. These same data were also listed under a study on T cells in Graves' hyperthyroidism and ophthalmopathy. That study adds: Ophthalmopathy, as predicted by the model, came a median around 6 months after the prediction.

Sequencing used peripheral blood mononuclear cells (PBMCs), obtained at new diagnosis, from a patient treated with antithyroid drugs. The chain employs TRBV12-3 or TRBV12-4 and TRBJ2-3; D might be TRBD2 (5 bases). This receptor was identified in a woman aged 40 to 50 with Graves disease. For the CDR3, the DNA is TGTGCCAGCAGTTTATTAGCGATTACTAGCACAGATACGCAGTATTTT. It yields the protein CASSLLAITSTDTQYF.